This T cell receptor beta chain appears in the sequencing data of a study of Tregs in tolerant kidney transplant recipients. Study conclusions and caveats: Few patients were studied, so findings need validation in larger groups.

Per germline, CDR1 SGHTA and CDR2 FQGNSA. The V end was cut by 4 bases, the J end by 4 bases, with 10 bases between. There are 13 residues in the CDR3. The assay was immunoSEQ multiplex PCR, and TCRdb's table has in-frame clones only and misses some. The data show more than 95,000 clones, with roughly nine tenths seen just once and over 0.5% held by the top ten. On this clone: Its antigen is still unknown.

The clonotype comes from a human donor in good health. Sequencing was performed on CD4+ T cells from blood. The chain has TRBV7-2 and TRBJ2-5, with D unclear. The CDR3 bases are TGTGCCAGCAGCTACGAGCCTCGAGAGACCCAGTACTTC. Its protein product is CASSYEPRETQYF.